These 22 T cell receptor beta chains were all obtained from the same sample, sequenced in a study of regulatory T cells in long-lasting Graves disease. Time point in this sample: newly diagnosed GD, antithyroid drugs for less than 3 months. There was RNA extracted from PBMCs, and the TCR library was made from it. Building of the TCR beta libraries involved iRepertoire HTBI primers and Arm-PCR of CDR3 regions. TCRdb reprocessed the multiplex PCR reads via MiXCR and lists one record per CDR3 protein. The table has approximately 400,000 distinct CDR3 sequences, over 9.5% seen once. The same sample was also studied in work on T cells in Graves' hyperthyroidism and ophthalmopathy.

Sequences were derived from peripheral blood mononuclear cells (PBMCs), sampled at new diagnosis, from a patient treated with antithyroid drugs. These receptors originate from a young woman with Graves disease.

The table lists this clonotype with many counts. The V and J genes are TRBV6-1 and TRBJ2-5; D tentatively reads TRBD1 or TRBD2 (6 bases each). V was clipped by 6 bases and J by 5 bases, with 22 bases between them. The CDR3 runs 16 residues. CDR1 is MNHNS and CDR2 is SASEGT in the germline V gene. CDR3 nucleotide sequence: TGTGCCAGCAGCAGACCGCACTTCGGGGGCTCTGAGACCCAGTACTTC. Translated: CASSRPHFGGSETQYF.

This clonotype has ten or more counts. The rearrangement links TRBV11-2 to TRBJ2-7; D call uncertain. The germline CDR1 and CDR2 sequences are SGHAT and FQNNGV. The ends were cut back, 2 bases at V and 2 bases at J, with 19 bases in the middle. This CDR3 has 17 amino acids. The CDR3 coding sequence is TGTGCCAGCAGCTTAAGGCTTCGGCCAACTGAGGCCTACGAGCAGTACTTC. As protein: CASSLRLRPTEAYEQYF.

This clonotype was picked up a small number of times. The genes are TRBV19 and TRBJ1-5, with D unresolved. CDR3 length equals 15 residues. From germline, CDR1 is LNHDA and CDR2 SQIVND (reference sequence). V shed 3 bases and J shed 0 bases, with 9 bases lying between them. CDR3 loop: CASSISGNSNQPQHF. The CDR3, as DNA: TGTGCCAGTAGTATTTCGGGGAATAGCAATCAGCCCCAGCATTTT. Complete variable domain (other parts from reference TRBV19 and TRBJ1-5): DGGITQSPKYLFRKEGQNVTLSCEQNLNHDAMYWYRQDPGQGLRLIYYSQIVNDFQKGDIAEGYSVSREKKESFPLTVTSAQKNPTAFYLCASSISGNSNQPQHFGDGTRLSIL.

The sample holds many counts of this clonotype. The V call is TRBV11-2, the J call TRBJ2-1, with 8 bases fitting TRBD1. With V trimmed by 4 bases and J by 0 bases, 11 bases remained unmatched. The germline gives CDR1 SGHAT, CDR2 FQNNGV. The CDR3 totals 18 residues. CDR3 nucleotide sequence: TGTGCCAGCAGCTCAGGCAGGGGGCTTCACTTCTCCTACAATGAGCAGTTCTTC. Amino acid sequence: CASSSGRGLHFSYNEQFF. Full variable domain (rest looked up from reference TRBV11-2 and TRBJ2-1): EAGVAQSPRYKIIEKRQSVAFWCNPISGHATLYWYQQILGQGPKLLIQFQNNGVVDDSQLPKDRFSAERLKGVDSTLKIQPAKLEDSAVYLCASSSGRGLHFSYNEQFFGPGTRLTVL.

This clonotype was seen repeatedly, ten times or more. J is TRBJ2-1 and V is TRBV20-1, with D unresolved. The ends were cut back, 1 base at V and 9 bases at J, with 10 bases in the middle. CDR3 length equals 12 residues. Looked up from germline, CDR1 is DFQATT and CDR2 is SNEGSKA (reference sequence). CDR3: CSARVWEFEQFF. DNA of the CDR3: TGCAGTGCTAGAGTCTGGGAATTTGAGCAGTTCTTC.

The chain joins TRBV20-1 to TRBJ2-1; D perhaps matches TRBD2 (6 bases). This CDR3 region has 12 residues. Germline V CDR1 and CDR2: DFQATT, SNEGSKA (reference sequence). The V end lost 7 bases, the J end lost 5 bases, and 12 bases lay between the germline ends. The CDR3 nucleotides are TGCAGTGGTAAGGAGGGCGACAATGAGCAGTTCTTC. Its translation is CSGKEGDNEQFF.

In its sample, this clonotype was seen many times. The chain employs TRBV15 and TRBJ1-1; D unresolved. V dropped 0 bases and J dropped 0 bases, with 8 bases sitting between them. Germline V gives CDR1 LNHNV, CDR2 YYDKDF (reference sequence). This CDR3 is built from 15 residues. CDR3: CATSRDLTLNTEAFF. CDR3 sequence (DNA): TGTGCCACCAGCAGAGACCTGACCCTGAACACTGAAGCTTTCTTT.

This chain links TRBV27 with TRBJ2-1, with 7 bases identical to TRBD2. This CDR3 contains 14 residues. The ends lost 2 bases at V and 5 bases at J; junction bases unmatched: 3. Germline V gene lookup returns CDR1 MNHEY and CDR2 SMNVEV (reference sequence). The DNA of the CDR3 is TGTGCCAGCAGTTTAAGCGGGAAGCACAATGAGCAGTTCTTC. Its translation: CASSLSGKHNEQFF.

This clonotype came up many times. The V gene is TRBV6-5, the J gene TRBJ2-7; tentative D call: TRBD1 (7 bases). V was pared by 4 bases and J by 2 bases, with 15 bases between. This CDR3 comprises 15 residues. Germline V gene lookup returns CDR1 MNHEY and CDR2 SVGAGI. CDR3 sequence: CASSSPGDRAYEQYF. In nucleotides, the CDR3 is TGTGCCAGCAGTTCCCCGGGGGACAGAGCCTACGAGCAGTACTTC.

This clonotype has a count of ten or more. This chain connects TRBV6-5 to TRBJ2-2; D is uncertain. Germline V gene data show CDR1 as MNHEY and CDR2 as SVGAGI. This CDR3 has 14 amino acids. Trimming removed 3 bases from V and 5 bases from J, with 10 bases in between. For the CDR3, the DNA is TGTGCCAGCAGTTATCAACGTCAGACCGGGGAGCTGTTTTTT. This encodes CASSYQRQTGELFF.

This clonotype was counted only a few times. The chain links TRBV7-2 to TRBJ2-6; D gene unclear. Trimming cost V 3 bases and J 1 base, with 7 bases left between them. This CDR3 is 15 amino acids long. Looked up from germline, CDR1 is SGHTA and CDR2 is FQGNSA. Written as DNA, the CDR3 is TGTGCCAGCAGCTTTGTGGTGTCTGGGGCCAACGTCCTGACTTTC. Translation gives CASSFVVSGANVLTF.

This clonotype was recorded at least ten times. The V and J genes are TRBV4-3 and TRBJ1-6; 9 bases are shared with TRBD1. The V gene end was trimmed by 4 bases and the J gene end by 7 bases; junction bases not matched to a gene: 8. CDR3 length equals 16 residues. The germline CDR1 and CDR2 sequences are LGHNA and YSLEER. For the CDR3, the DNA is TGCGCCAGCAGCCCCTATCGGGACAGGGCCAATTCACCCCTCCACTTT. This encodes CASSPYRDRANSPLHF.

This chain connects TRBV4-2 to TRBJ1-2; D unresolved. CDR3 length: 18 amino acids. V shed 3 bases and J shed 8 bases, with 28 bases lying between them. Germline assignment: CDR1 LGHNA and CDR2 YNFKEQ. The CDR3 nucleotides read TGTGCCAGCAGCCAGGTTGAAGCGCTTGAACCGGGATACGGAGGCTACACCTTC. As protein: CASSQVEALEPGYGGYTF.

The sample holds many counts of this clonotype. The genes are TRBV20-1 and TRBJ2-1; unclear D gene. V lost 3 bases and J 0 bases, leaving 9 bases between the germline ends. Germline CDR1 reads DFQATT; CDR2 reads SNEGSKA (reference sequence). The CDR3 extends over 14 amino acids. The CDR3 nucleotides are TGCAGTGCTAGTCACGCTCGCTCCTACAATGAGCAGTTCTTC. This translates into CSASHARSYNEQFF.

This clonotype was observed many times. This rearrangement joins TRBV7-9 to TRBJ2-5, with TRBD1 matching over 7 bases. Per the germline V gene, CDR1 is SEHNR and CDR2 is FQNEAQ (reference sequence). After removal of 1 base from V and 4 bases from J, the junction contained 6 bases not matched to a gene. The CDR3 extends over 15 amino acids. The CDR3 is CASSLGTGGLETQYF. CDR3 coding DNA: TGTGCCAGCAGCTTAGGGACAGGCGGTCTAGAGACCCAGTACTTC.

V is TRBV7-6 and J is TRBJ1-4; tentatively, D is TRBD1 (6 bases). This CDR3 is built from 18 residues. V lost 3 bases and J 3 bases, leaving 20 bases between the germline ends. In germline, CDR1 is SGHVS, CDR2 FNYEAQ. CDR3 loop: CASSFPSRGSESNEKLFF. The CDR3 region has the DNA TGTGCCAGCAGCTTTCCCTCAAGGGGGTCGGAATCTAATGAAAAACTGTTTTTT.

This clonotype was seen at least ten times. The V gene is TRBV12-3 or TRBV12-4, the J gene TRBJ1-2; 8 nucleotides line up with TRBD1. The CDR3 is 12 amino acids. With V trimmed by 6 bases and J by 4 bases, 1 base remained unmatched. This CDR3 reads CASRGQGYGYTF. The CDR3 nucleotides are TGTGCCAGCAGAGGACAGGGCTATGGCTACACCTTC.

This clonotype was picked up a small number of times. Here the CDR3 DNA reads TGCGCCAGCAGCTTGACCGGGGAGGTGATCTATGGCTACACCTTC. Translating gives CASSLTGEVIYGYTF. The chain is built from TRBV5-1 and TRBJ1-2; D unresolved. The V gene's germline CDR1 is SGHRS and CDR2 YFSETQ. The CDR3 length is 15 residues. Trimming took 1 base from V and 4 from J, leaving 14 bases between them.

The rearrangement links TRBV6-1 to TRBJ2-2; D is ambiguous. The CDR3 has 13 residues. V was shortened by 7 bases and J by 5 bases, with 11 bases between the two germline ends. Germline V gene sequence: CDR1 MNHNS, CDR2 SASEGT. The CDR3 loop reads CASTLGWTGELFF. CDR3 DNA: TGTGCCAGCACCCTCGGTTGGACCGGGGAGCTGTTTTTT.

Turning to this clonotype: This sequence is one base from a far larger clone and is likely a read error. This chain joins TRBV5-1 and TRBJ2-3, with 12 nucleotides matching TRBD2. The J call may be incorrect, as the DNA end agrees better with TRBJ2-7. CDR1 SGHRS and CDR2 YFSETQ come from the germline V gene. There are 14 residues in the CDR3. The CDR3 sequence is CASSQGLAGYAQYF. CDR3 nucleotide sequence: TGCGCCAGCAGCCAGGGACTAGCGGGCTACGCGCAGTACTTC.

In the case of this clonotype: Compared with germline, one end of the junction differs, possibly owing to a read error. V and J are TRBV3-1 and TRBJ2-7, with 7 bases aligning to TRBD2. The CDR3 runs to 13 residues. CDR1 LGHDT and CDR2 YNNKEL come from the germline V gene (reference sequence). CDR3 sequence (DNA): TGTGCCAGCAGCCAATCCTCAACTAGCGCCCCGGTTTTC. Its translation: CASSQSSTSAPVF.

There are many counts of this clonotype. The chain combines TRBV11-2 with TRBJ2-1; 10 nucleotides line up with TRBD2. V shed 0 bases and J 0 bases; nucleotides not matched to a gene: 5. The CDR3 is 18 amino acids. Germline CDR1 SGHAT, CDR2 FQNNGV. The CDR3 nucleotides are TGTGCCAGCAGCTTAGAACTAGCGGGACTAAGCTCCTACAATGAGCAGTTCTTC. Translation: CASSLELAGLSSYNEQFF.